This T cell receptor beta chain was captured in a study of identical twins. General study findings and limits: Out-of-frame beta sequences exhibited a weaker degree of excess twin sharing.

TCRdb reprocessed the 5' RACE reads via MiXCR and lists one record per CDR3 protein. The sample consists of 450,000 or so distinct CDR3 sequences, 14% of them appearing once. A word on this clonotype: Its matching antigen is unknown.

Every sampled donor was Caucasian and healthy. These sequences were also reported in another study, on yellow fever vaccine responses in identical twins.

Sequenced material: CD4+ T cells sorted from blood. The clonotype comes from a woman aged 18-29 years in good health.

The CDR3 nucleotides are TGTGCCACCAGCAGAGTAGGGTCCGGGGCCAACGTCCTGACTTTC. It is translated as CATSRVGSGANVLTF. The chain uses TRBV15 and TRBJ2-6; D gene uncertain. V shed 1 base and J shed 4 bases, with 8 bases lying between them. CDR3 length: 15 amino acids. Germline V gene sequence: CDR1 LNHNV, CDR2 YYDKDF (reference sequence). The variable domain in full, completed from reference TRBV15 and TRBJ2-6, reads DAMVIQNPRYQVTQFGKPVTLSCSQTLNHNVMYWYQQKSSQAPKLLFHYYDKDFNNEADTPDNFQSRRPNTSFCFLDIRSPGLGDTAMYLCATSRVGSGANVLTFGAGSRLTVL.